The present T cell receptor (beta chain) was sequenced within a study of T cells after yellow fever vaccination. Study information: Four memory subsets, EM, EMRA, CM and Tscm, were sorted by CD3, CD45RA, CCR7, CD95. Study observations and caveats: Detection of almost all vaccine-responding clonotypes in sorted memory subsets failed on day 0. A small share of clonotypes appeared in both CD4 and CD8 compartments. Highly abundant clonotypes carried over from the bulk population could end up in FACS-sorted repertoires as contaminants.

Many counts were recorded for this clonotype. From the 5' RACE reads, TCRdb called clonotypes with MiXCR, one entry per CDR3 protein. The sample has more than 10,000 distinct CDR3 sequences; 4.5% to 6% are singletons. Trimming cost V 5 bases and J 3 bases; bases outside gene matches: 12. CDR3 size: 18 residues. Per the germline V gene, CDR1 is LNHDA and CDR2 is SQIVND (reference sequence). The sequences come from PBMCs, either bulk or a sorted T-cell subset (CD4+, CD8+, memory, or dextramer-sorted; not recorded which), collected 45 days after the yellow fever booster vaccination. This chain uses TRBV19 with TRBJ2-5; TRBD2 agrees at 13 bases. This TCR came from a man younger than 45 who received the YFV17D yellow fever vaccine. The CDR3 is CASSPTSGRGGQKETQYF. The CDR3 coding sequence is TGTGCCAGTAGTCCCACTAGCGGGAGGGGGGGACAAAAAGAGACCCAGTACTTC.